Following are 11 T cell receptor beta chains from one sample sequenced in a study of cytomegalovirus exposure and HLA in healthy donors. This PCR relied on a set of 60 Vbeta primers and 13 Jbeta primers. Sequenced by immunoSEQ multiplex PCR; TCRdb stores in-frame clones only, minus some. The table has 60,000 to 70,000 clones, about 75% seen once; the top ten hold approximately 22%. Sample: PBMCs. Receptors originate from a woman aged 40 to 55 in good health and CMV-seropositive.

This clone occurred once. The J gene is TRBJ2-7, the V gene TRBV27, with TRBD2 matching 10 bases. The V gene's germline CDR1 is MNHEY and CDR2 SMNVEV (reference sequence). This CDR3 spans 16 amino acids. V shed 1 base and J 2 bases; nucleotides not matched to a gene: 5. As DNA, the CDR3 is TGTGCCAGCAGTTTATTACTAGCGGGGACTCCCTACGAGCAGTACTTC. Translated, it gives CASSLLLAGTPYEQYF.

Sample share makes this clone medium-sized (0.01 to 0.1%). The chain couples TRBV19 to TRBJ2-7; D is unresolved. This CDR3 has 14 residues. V was trimmed by 3 bases and J by 3 bases, leaving 12 bases between them. Germline V gene lookup returns CDR1 LNHDA and CDR2 SQIVND (reference sequence). The CDR3 protein is CASSISDAHYEQYF. The DNA of the CDR3 is TGTGCCAGTAGTATCAGTGATGCCCACTACGAGCAGTACTTC.

The V gene is TRBV5-1, the J gene TRBJ2-3, with a tentative D call TRBD1 (6 bases). Germline values: CDR1 SGHRS, CDR2 YFSETQ. Trimming left V 0 bases short and J 5 bases short, with 10 bases between. The CDR3 is 14 residues long. The CDR3 DNA sequence: TGCGCCAGCAGCTTGGGGGGGCTCAGAGATACGCAGTATTTT. Translating gives CASSLGGLRDTQYF. Supplemented by reference TRBV5-1 and TRBJ2-3, the full variable domain reads KAGVTQTPRYLIKTRGQQVTLSCSPISGHRSVSWYQQTPGQGLQFLFEYFSETQRNKGNFPGRFSGRQFSNSRSEMNVSTLELGDSALYLCASSLGGLRDTQYFGPGTRLTVL.

This clone was detected only once. The chain couples TRBV15 to TRBJ1-5; 7 nucleotides align to TRBD1. Trimming removed 5 bases from V and 1 base from J; junction bases left unmatched: 8. Germline V lookup: CDR1 LNHNV, CDR2 YYDKDF (reference sequence). CDR3 size: 16 residues. DNA for the CDR3: TGTGCCACCAGCTCCACCTCGGACAGGAGCAATCAGCCCCAGCATTTT. This codes for CATSSTSDRSNQPQHF. Using reference TRBV15 and TRBJ1-5 for the parts outside the CDR3, the full variable domain is DAMVIQNPRYQVTQFGKPVTLSCSQTLNHNVMYWYQQKSSQAPKLLFHYYDKDFNNEADTPDNFQSRRPNTSFCFLDIRSPGLGDTAMYLCATSSTSDRSNQPQHFGDGTRLSIL.

V gene TRBV30 combines with J gene TRBJ1-5; TRBD1 matches 7 bases. The CDR3 runs to 15 residues. In germline, CDR1 is GTSNPN, CDR2 SVGIG (reference sequence). The V gene end was trimmed by 3 bases and the J gene end by 5 bases; junction bases not matched to a gene: 10. CDR3 nucleotide sequence: TGTGCCTGGAGCTGGGGGGTGGACAGGCATCAGCCCCAGCATTTT. Protein: CAWSWGVDRHQPQHF.

Concerning this clone: Other nucleotide sequences in the sample specify the same CDR3. The chain carries TRBV19 and TRBJ2-7; TRBD1 aligns across 9 bases. Unmatched junction bases numbered 4, after V lost 9 bases and J lost 4 bases. From germline, CDR1 is LNHDA and CDR2 SQIVND (reference sequence). This CDR3 is 12 amino acids long. CDR3 DNA sequence: TGTGCCAGCTCCGACAGGGGGTACGAGCAGTACTTC. Amino acid sequence: CASSDRGYEQYF.

The J gene is TRBJ2-3, the V gene TRBV5-1, with 15 bases fitting TRBD2. Germline V gene lookup returns CDR1 SGHRS and CDR2 YFSETQ. Losses at the gene ends were 4 bases for V and 0 bases for J; bases not matched to a gene: 9. The CDR3 is 19 residues long. As DNA, the CDR3 is TGCGCCAGCAGCGCGCCGGGACTAGCGGGGGGTCTTAGCACAGATACGCAGTATTTT. It encodes CASSAPGLAGGLSTDTQYF. Together with reference TRBV5-1 and TRBJ2-3, the CDR3 gives the full variable domain: KAGVTQTPRYLIKTRGQQVTLSCSPISGHRSVSWYQQTPGQGLQFLFEYFSETQRNKGNFPGRFSGRQFSNSRSEMNVSTLELGDSALYLCASSAPGLAGGLSTDTQYFGPGTRLTVL.

This sequence joins TRBV21-1 and TRBJ1-4; the D call of TRBD1 is as the table states it, not checked on the DNA. TRBV21-1 is a pseudogene locus. The length of the CDR3 is 16 residues. CDR3 sequence reads: CASTSDRGGVNEKLFF. The CDR3 DNA reads TGTGCCAGCACCTCCGACAGGGGGGGAGTTAATGAAAAACTGTTTTTT.

J is TRBJ2-7 and V is TRBV2; possible D gene TRBD2, 5 bases. CDR1 is SNHLY and CDR2 is FYNNEI in the germline V gene. The CDR3 covers 15 residues. Trimming left V 11 bases short and J 3 bases short, with 23 bases between. Here the CDR3 reads CARAELVLGFYEQYF. The CDR3 nucleotides read TGTGCCCGGGCAGAACTAGTGCTGGGATTCTACGAGCAGTACTTC. The full variable domain, in which reference TRBV2 and TRBJ2-7 provide the parts outside the CDR3, is EPEVTQTPSHQVTQMGQEVILRCVPISNHLYFYWYRQILGQKVEFLVSFYNNEISEKSEIFDDQFSVERPDGSNFTLKIRSTKLEDSAMYFCARAELVLGFYEQYFGPGTRLTVT.

The J gene is TRBJ2-4, the V gene TRBV4-3; weak D call: TRBD2 (5 bases). The CDR3 extends over 15 amino acids. Germline CDR1 reads LGHNA; CDR2 reads YSLEER. The V gene lost 1 base and the J gene lost 11 bases, with 18 bases spanning the gap. The CDR3 coding sequence is TGCGCCAGCAGCCAAGCTGAGGATAGACACGGGGTTCAGTACTTC. This translates into CASSQAEDRHGVQYF.

The chain links TRBV11-2 to TRBJ2-1; D is undetermined. The germline gives CDR1 SGHAT, CDR2 FQNNGV. Deletions cut 1 base from V and 8 bases from J, with 6 bases between. The CDR3 runs to 12 residues. CDR3 DNA: TGTGCCAGCAGCTTAGTCGACTATGAGCAGTTCTTC. It encodes CASSLVDYEQFF.